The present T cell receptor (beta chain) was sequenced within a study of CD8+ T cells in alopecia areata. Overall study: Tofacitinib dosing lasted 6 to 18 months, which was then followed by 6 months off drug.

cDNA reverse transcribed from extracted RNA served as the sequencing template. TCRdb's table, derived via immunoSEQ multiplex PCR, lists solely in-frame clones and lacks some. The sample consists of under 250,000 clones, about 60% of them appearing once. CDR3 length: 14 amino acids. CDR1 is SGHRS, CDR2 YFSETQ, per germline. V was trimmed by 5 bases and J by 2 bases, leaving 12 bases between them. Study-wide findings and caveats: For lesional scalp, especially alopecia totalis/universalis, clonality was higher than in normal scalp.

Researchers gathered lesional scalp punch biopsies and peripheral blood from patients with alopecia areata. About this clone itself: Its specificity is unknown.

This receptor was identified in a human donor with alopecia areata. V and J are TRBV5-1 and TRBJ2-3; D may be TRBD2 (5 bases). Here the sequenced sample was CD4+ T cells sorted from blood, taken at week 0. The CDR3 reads CASRARALTDTQYF. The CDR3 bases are TGCGCCAGCAGAGCGAGGGCTCTCACAGATACGCAGTATTTT.